A single T cell receptor beta chain is shown here with its context. Every subset had its genomic DNA shared out evenly among several immunoSEQ plates. Authors' analysis steps: Filtering differed, since immunoSEQ gave only junction sequences and no quality scores. Generated by immunoSEQ multiplex PCR, the TCRdb table keeps only in-frame clones and is missing some. That table is the source of V, J and clone size, and D and trimming were worked out from the DNA. The repertoire has 950,000 to 1,100,000 clones, around 82% of them found once; the top ten carry around 0.61%. This specimen belongs to a study of shared clonotypes between healthy human individuals. Germline V gene lookup returns CDR1 LGHNT and CDR2 FRNRAP. Trimming took off 5 bases at V and 3 bases at J, with 13 bases between the two ends. This CDR3 has 14 residues.

The genes are TRBV12-5 and TRBJ1-2; D might be TRBD1 (5 bases). The TCR originated in a man between 18 and 35 years old in good health. Some clones in this sample may be carry-over from other donors' samples. What was sequenced was memory CD4+ T cells from PBMCs. Subset: CD45RA-negative fraction. CDR3 amino acids: CASGKGTVDYGYTF. In DNA, the CDR3 is TGTGCTAGTGGTAAAGGGACGGTCGACTATGGCTACACCTTC.